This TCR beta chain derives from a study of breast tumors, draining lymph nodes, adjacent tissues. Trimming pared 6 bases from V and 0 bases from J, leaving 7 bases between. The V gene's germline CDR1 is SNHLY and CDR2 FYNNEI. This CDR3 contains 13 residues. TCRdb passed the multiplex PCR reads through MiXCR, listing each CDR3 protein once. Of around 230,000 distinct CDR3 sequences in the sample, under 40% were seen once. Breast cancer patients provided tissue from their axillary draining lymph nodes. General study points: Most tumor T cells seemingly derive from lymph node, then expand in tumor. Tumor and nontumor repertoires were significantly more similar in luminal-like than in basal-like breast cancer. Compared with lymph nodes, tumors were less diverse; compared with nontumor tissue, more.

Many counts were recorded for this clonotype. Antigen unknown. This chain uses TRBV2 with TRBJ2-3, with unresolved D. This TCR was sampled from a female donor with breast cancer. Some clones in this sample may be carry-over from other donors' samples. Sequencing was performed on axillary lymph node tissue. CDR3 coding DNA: TGTGCCAGCAGGCAAGATAGCACAGATACGCAGTATTTT. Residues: CASRQDSTDTQYF.